Shown below are 11 T cell receptor beta chains from a single sample sequenced in a study of long-term antiretroviral therapy in people with HIV. Sequencing relied on immunoSEQ assay v3.0, run at survey level. TCRdb's copy holds only in-frame clones and misses some; the assay was immunoSEQ multiplex PCR. The sample records 15,000 to 20,000 clones, 75% being singletons. The sequencing used unsorted PBMCs, collected 1.5 years before starting antiretroviral therapy. The source is a woman in her 50s with HIV.

The chain is built from TRBV5-1 and TRBJ2-2, with 9 bases that match TRBD1. This CDR3 is built from 18 residues. After removal of 0 bases from V and 4 bases from J, the junction contained 10 bases not matched to a gene. CDR1 and CDR2 from the germline V gene are SGHRS and YFSETQ. DNA for the CDR3: TGCGCCAGCAGCTTGGTGGGACAGGGACCTTCGGGCACCGGGGAGCTGTTTTTT. It is translated as CASSLVGQGPSGTGELFF.

V is TRBV11-2 and J is TRBJ1-2, with 7 bases aligning to TRBD1. The trim removed 5 bases at V and 8 bases at J, leaving 8 bases unmatched. Germline CDR1 is SGHAT and CDR2 is FQNNGV. This CDR3 spans 13 amino acids. The CDR3 is CASSMTGNEGYTF. CDR3 DNA: TGTGCCAGCAGCATGACAGGGAATGAAGGCTACACCTTC.

The chain is built from TRBV29-1 and TRBJ2-1; 7 nucleotides align to TRBD1. The CDR3 spans 14 residues. Per germline, CDR1 SQVTM and CDR2 ANQGSEA. Unmatched junction bases numbered 9, after V lost 6 bases and J lost 4 bases. DNA of the CDR3: TGCAGCGTCGCCGGGACAGACGTTTACAATGAGCAGTTCTTC. Protein: CSVAGTDVYNEQFF.

The chain carries TRBV6-5 and TRBJ2-5, with a tentative D call TRBD2 (6 bases). CDR1 is MNHEY, CDR2 SVGAGI, per germline. V lost 2 bases and J 5 bases, leaving 15 bases between the germline ends. This CDR3 contains 15 residues. The DNA for the CDR3 is TGTGCCAGCAGTTACGGTTGGGAGGAGAGGGAGACCCAGTACTTC. Translating it yields CASSYGWEERETQYF.

This rearrangement joins TRBV6-5 to TRBJ1-4; the D is unclear. CDR3 length: 15 amino acids. Germline CDR1 and CDR2: MNHEY and SVGAGI. Deletions cut 2 bases from V and 8 bases from J, with 15 bases between. The CDR3 DNA follows: TGTGCCAGCAGTTACATACCCCCACCGGGGGAAAAACTGTTTTTT. Translating gives CASSYIPPPGEKLFF.

This clone was recorded a few times. This chain uses TRBV9 with TRBJ2-2; 9 bases fit TRBD1. V gave up 4 bases and J gave up 4 bases; unmatched junction bases: 8. Germline V gene sequence: CDR1 SGDLS, CDR2 YYNGEE. This CDR3 is built from 16 residues. The DNA for the CDR3 is TGTGCCAGCAGCTACCGACAGGGGGGTGGCACCGGGGAGCTGTTTTTT. Translating gives CASSYRQGGGTGELFF.

This chain connects TRBV30 to TRBJ2-2; D assignment may be TRBD1 or TRBD2 (6 bases each). The CDR3 runs to 15 residues. Per the germline V gene, CDR1 is GTSNPN and CDR2 is SVGIG (reference sequence). Trimming pared 3 bases from V and 4 bases from J, leaving 15 bases between. CDR3 nucleotides: TGTGCCTGGAGGATAGGCAGGGGAGGCACCGGGGAGCTGTTTTTT. Its translation is CAWRIGRGGTGELFF. Full variable domain (remainder filled in from reference TRBV30 and TRBJ2-2): SQTIHQWPATLVQPVGSPLSLECTVEGTSNPNLYWYRQAAGRGLQLLFYSVGIGQISSEVPQNLSASRPQDRQFILSSKKLLLSDSGFYLCAWRIGRGGTGELFFGEGSRLTVL.

The genes are TRBV27 and TRBJ1-4, with D uncertain. V lost 7 bases to trimming and J lost 7 bases, with 13 bases between them. In germline, CDR1 is MNHEY, CDR2 SMNVEV (reference sequence). CDR3 size: 13 residues. The CDR3 DNA sequence: TGTGCCAGCACCCCTGGGCGGGGTGAAAAACTGTTTTTT. Its protein product is CASTPGRGEKLFF.

The CDR3 nucleotides read TGTGCCAGCAGTGCTACAGTCTATGGCTACACCTTC. Its translation: CASSATVYGYTF. V and J are TRBV28 and TRBJ1-2; D is unclear. The CDR3 is 12 amino acids. V lost 5 bases and J 4 bases, leaving 8 bases between the germline ends. The germline V gene encodes CDR1 MDHEN and CDR2 SYDVKM.

The gene calls are TRBV5-4 and TRBJ1-6, with TRBD1 matching 8 bases. J was trimmed by 6 bases and V by 6 bases; bases with no gene match: 5. From germline, CDR1 is SGHNT and CDR2 YYREEE (reference sequence). This CDR3 is 14 amino acids long. CDR3 amino acids: CASTAGGGNSPLHF. For the CDR3, the DNA is TGTGCCAGCACCGCAGGGGGCGGTAATTCACCCCTCCACTTT.

This clone has a handful of counts. Here the CDR3 DNA reads TGCGCCAGCTTCTCTGGGGCCAACGTCCTGACTTTC. The encoded protein is CASFSGANVLTF. The V gene is TRBV10-2, the J gene TRBJ2-6; D gene ambiguous. The CDR3 has 12 amino acids. CDR1 and CDR2 (germline): WSHSY, SAAADI. V was trimmed by 8 bases and J by 0 bases, leaving 2 bases between them.